This TCR beta chain was obtained from a study of blood T cell repertoires in COVID-19. Study overall: The samples span acute and convalescent COVID-19 from the United States, Italy and Spain.

Per the study methods: Estimation of nucleated cell counts was performed using reference gene primer amplification. The method was immunoSEQ multiplex PCR; TCRdb's version includes in-frame clones alone and lacks a portion of them. From that table come the V and J calls and clone size; the DNA was used to work out D and trimming. The sample carries around 180,000 clones, roughly 88% recorded once. This CDR3 spans 13 amino acids. Germline V CDR1 and CDR2: LNHDA, SQIVND (reference sequence). V gave up 7 bases and J gave up 2 bases, with 9 bases separating them. This chain uses TRBV19 with TRBJ1-5; D remains ambiguous. Sequencing was done on a sample of peripheral blood. The source of this sequence is a woman older than 75 with acute or convalescent COVID-19. In DNA form, the CDR3 reads TGTGCCAGTAACAACGCTGGCAATCAGCCCCAGCATTTT. Its protein is CASNNAGNQPQHF. Looking up the rest from reference TRBV19 and TRBJ1-5 gives the full variable domain: DGGITQSPKYLFRKEGQNVTLSCEQNLNHDAMYWYRQDPGQGLRLIYYSQIVNDFQKGDIAEGYSVSREKKESFPLTVTSAQKNPTAFYLCASNNAGNQPQHFGDGTRLSIL.